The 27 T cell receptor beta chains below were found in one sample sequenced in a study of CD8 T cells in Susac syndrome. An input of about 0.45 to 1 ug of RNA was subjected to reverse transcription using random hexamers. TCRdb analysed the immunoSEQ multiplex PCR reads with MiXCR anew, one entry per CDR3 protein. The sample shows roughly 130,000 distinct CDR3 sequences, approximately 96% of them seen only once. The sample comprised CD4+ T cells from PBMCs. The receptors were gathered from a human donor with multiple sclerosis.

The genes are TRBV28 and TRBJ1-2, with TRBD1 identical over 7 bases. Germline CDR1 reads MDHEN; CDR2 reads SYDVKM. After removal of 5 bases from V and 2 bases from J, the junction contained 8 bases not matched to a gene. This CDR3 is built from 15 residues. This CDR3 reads CASSHPGTDNYGYTF. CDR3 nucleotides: TGTGCCAGCAGTCACCCCGGGACAGACAACTATGGCTACACCTTC.

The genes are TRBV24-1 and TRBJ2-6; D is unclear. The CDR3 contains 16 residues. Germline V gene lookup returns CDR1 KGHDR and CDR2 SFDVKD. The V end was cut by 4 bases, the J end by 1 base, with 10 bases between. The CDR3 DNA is TGTGCCACCAGTGACCAAAAAGCGTCTGGGGCCAACGTCCTGACTTTC. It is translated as CATSDQKASGANVLTF.

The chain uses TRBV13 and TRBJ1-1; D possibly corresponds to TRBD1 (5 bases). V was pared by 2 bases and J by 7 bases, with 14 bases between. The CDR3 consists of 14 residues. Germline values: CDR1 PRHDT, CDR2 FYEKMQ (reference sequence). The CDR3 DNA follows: TGTGCCAGCAGCTTAAAGCTGAGGGGCGTTGAAGCTTTCTTT. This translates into CASSLKLRGVEAFF.

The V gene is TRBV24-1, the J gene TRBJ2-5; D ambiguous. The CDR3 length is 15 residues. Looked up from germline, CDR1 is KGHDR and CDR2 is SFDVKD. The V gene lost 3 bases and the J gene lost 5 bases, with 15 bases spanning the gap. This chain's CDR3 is CATSDPTRIPETQYF. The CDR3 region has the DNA TGTGCCACCAGTGATCCCACCAGGATCCCGGAGACCCAGTACTTC.

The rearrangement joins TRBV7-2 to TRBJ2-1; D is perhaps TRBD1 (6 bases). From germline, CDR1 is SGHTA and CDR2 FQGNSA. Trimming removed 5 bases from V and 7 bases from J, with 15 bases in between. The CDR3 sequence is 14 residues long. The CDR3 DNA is TGTGCCAGCAGCACCGGACAGTTACGGAATGAGCAGTTCTTC. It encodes CASSTGQLRNEQFF.

The CDR3, as DNA: TGCAGTGCTAGAGATCTGAGGAGCTACGAGCAGTACTTC. Protein sequence: CSARDLRSYEQYF. This chain links TRBV20-1 with TRBJ2-7; D gene ambiguous. This CDR3 has 13 residues. CDR1 is DFQATT, CDR2 SNEGSKA, per germline (reference sequence). V was clipped by 0 bases and J by 3 bases, with 9 bases between them.

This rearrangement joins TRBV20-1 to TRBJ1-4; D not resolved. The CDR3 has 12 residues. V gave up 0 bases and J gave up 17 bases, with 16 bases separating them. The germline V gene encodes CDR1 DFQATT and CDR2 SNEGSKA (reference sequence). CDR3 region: CSARDRSEGLFF. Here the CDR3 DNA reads TGCAGTGCTAGAGATAGGAGTGAAGGACTCTTTTTT.

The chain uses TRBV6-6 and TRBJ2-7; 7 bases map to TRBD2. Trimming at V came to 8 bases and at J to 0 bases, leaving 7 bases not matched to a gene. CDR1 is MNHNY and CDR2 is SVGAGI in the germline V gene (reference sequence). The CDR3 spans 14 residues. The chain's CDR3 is CASGPGGSSYEQYF. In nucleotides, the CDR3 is TGTGCCAGCGGCCCCGGCGGGAGCTCCTACGAGCAGTACTTC.

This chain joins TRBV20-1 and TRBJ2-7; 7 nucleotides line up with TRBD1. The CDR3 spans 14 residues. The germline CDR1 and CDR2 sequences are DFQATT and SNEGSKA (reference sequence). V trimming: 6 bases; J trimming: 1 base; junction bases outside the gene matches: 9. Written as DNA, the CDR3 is TGCAGTGCCAGACCGGGACAGTCTTCCTACGAGCAGTACTTC. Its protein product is CSARPGQSSYEQYF.

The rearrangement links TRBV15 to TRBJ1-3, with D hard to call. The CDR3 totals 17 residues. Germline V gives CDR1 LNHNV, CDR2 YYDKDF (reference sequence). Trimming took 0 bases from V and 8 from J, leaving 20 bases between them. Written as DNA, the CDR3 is TGTGCCACCAGCAGAGACAGCCCTACACGCAGCGGTTACACCATATATTTT. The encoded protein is CATSRDSPTRSGYTIYF.

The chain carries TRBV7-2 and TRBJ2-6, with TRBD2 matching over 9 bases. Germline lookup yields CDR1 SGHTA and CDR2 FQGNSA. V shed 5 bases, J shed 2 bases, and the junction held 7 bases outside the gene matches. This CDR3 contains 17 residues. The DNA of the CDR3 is TGTGCCAGCAGCACACTAGCGGGTGCTACTGGGGCCAACGTCCTGACTTTC. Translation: CASSTLAGATGANVLTF.

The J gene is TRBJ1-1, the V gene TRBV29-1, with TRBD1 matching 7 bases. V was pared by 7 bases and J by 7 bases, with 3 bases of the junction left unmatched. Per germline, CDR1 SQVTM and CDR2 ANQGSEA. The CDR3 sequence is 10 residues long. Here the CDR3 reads CSARQGEAFF. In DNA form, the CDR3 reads TGCAGCGCCAGACAGGGTGAAGCTTTCTTT.

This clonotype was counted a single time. DNA of the CDR3: TGTGCCAGCAGTCCGGGCAGTCAGTCACCCCTCCACTTT. Translated, it gives CASSPGSQSPLHF. The chain employs TRBV7-2 and TRBJ1-6; D uncertain. The V end was cut by 6 bases, the J end by 10 bases, with 13 bases between. CDR1 and CDR2 from the germline V gene are SGHTA and FQGNSA. The CDR3 spans 13 residues.

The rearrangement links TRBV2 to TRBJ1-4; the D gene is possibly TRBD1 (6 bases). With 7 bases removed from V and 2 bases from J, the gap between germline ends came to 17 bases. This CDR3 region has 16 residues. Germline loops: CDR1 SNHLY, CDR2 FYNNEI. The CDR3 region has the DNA TGTGCCAGCAATTTCGCCTCGGGGGGCACTAATGAAAAACTGTTTTTT. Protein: CASNFASGGTNEKLFF.

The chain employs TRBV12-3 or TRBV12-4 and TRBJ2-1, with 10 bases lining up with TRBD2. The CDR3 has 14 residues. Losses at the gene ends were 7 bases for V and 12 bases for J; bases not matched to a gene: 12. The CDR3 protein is CASTRTSGHIVQFF. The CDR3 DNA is TGTGCCAGCACTAGGACTAGCGGACATATCGTGCAGTTCTTC.

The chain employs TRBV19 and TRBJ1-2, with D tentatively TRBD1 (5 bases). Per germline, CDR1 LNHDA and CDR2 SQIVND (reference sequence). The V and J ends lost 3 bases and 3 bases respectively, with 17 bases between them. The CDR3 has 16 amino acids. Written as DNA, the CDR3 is TGTGCCAGTAGTATCCCGACGGGGCTTTCGCACTATGGCTACACCTTC. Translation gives CASSIPTGLSHYGYTF.

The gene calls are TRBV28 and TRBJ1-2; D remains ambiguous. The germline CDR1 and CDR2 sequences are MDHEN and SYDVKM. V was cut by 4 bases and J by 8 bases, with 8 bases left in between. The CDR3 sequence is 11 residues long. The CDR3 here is CASSSTRGYTF. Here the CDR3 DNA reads TGTGCCAGCAGTTCCACCCGGGGCTACACCTTC.

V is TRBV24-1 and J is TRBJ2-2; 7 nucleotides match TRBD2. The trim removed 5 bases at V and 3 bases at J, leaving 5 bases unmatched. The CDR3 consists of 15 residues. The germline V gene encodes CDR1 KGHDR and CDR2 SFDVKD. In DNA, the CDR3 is TGTGCCACCAGTGGGTCTAGCGGACACACCGGGGAGCTGTTTTTT. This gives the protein CATSGSSGHTGELFF.

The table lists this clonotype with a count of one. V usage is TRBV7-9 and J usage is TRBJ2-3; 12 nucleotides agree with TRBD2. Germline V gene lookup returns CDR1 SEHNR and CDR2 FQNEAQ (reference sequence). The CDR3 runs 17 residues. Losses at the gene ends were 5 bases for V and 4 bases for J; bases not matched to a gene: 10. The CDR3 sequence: CASSVGMTSGSPDTQYF. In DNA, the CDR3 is TGTGCCAGCAGCGTAGGCATGACTAGCGGGAGCCCAGATACGCAGTATTTT.

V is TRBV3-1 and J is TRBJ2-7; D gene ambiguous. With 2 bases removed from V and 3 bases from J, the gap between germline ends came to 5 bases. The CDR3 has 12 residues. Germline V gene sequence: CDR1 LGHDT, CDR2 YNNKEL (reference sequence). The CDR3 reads CASSQSLYEQYF. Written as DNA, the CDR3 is TGTGCCAGCAGCCAATCCCTCTACGAGCAGTACTTC.

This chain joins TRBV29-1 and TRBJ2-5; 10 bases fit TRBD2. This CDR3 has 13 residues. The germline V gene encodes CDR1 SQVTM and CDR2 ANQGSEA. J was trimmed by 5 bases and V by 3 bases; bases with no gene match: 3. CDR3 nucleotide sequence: TGCAGCGTTGATCGTAGCGGGAGGGAGACCCAGTACTTC. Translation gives CSVDRSGRETQYF.

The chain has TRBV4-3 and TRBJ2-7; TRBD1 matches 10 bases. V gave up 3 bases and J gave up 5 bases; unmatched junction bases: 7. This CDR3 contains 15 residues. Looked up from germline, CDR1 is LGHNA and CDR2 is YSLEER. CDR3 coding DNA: TGCGCCAGCAGCCAGGGACAGGGGAGAGGCGACGAGCAGTACTTC. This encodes CASSQGQGRGDEQYF.

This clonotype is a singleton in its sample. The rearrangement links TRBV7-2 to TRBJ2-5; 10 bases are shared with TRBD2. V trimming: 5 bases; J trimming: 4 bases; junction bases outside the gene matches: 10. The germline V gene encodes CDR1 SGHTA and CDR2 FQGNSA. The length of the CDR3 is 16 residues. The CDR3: CASSPQRGGPSETQYF. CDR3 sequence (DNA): TGTGCCAGCAGCCCCCAGCGGGGGGGCCCGTCAGAGACCCAGTACTTC. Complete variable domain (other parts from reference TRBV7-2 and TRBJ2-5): GAGVSQSPSNKVTEKGKDVELRCDPISGHTALYWYRQSLGQGLEFLIYFQGNSAPDKSGLPSDRFSAERTGGSVSTLTIQRTQQEDSAVYLCASSPQRGGPSETQYFGPGTRLLVL.

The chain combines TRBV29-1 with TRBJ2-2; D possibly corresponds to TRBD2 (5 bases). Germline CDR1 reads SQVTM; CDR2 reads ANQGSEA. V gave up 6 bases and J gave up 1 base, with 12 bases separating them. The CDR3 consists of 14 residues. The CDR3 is CSVAMDWNTGELFF. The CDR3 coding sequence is TGCAGCGTCGCGATGGACTGGAACACCGGGGAGCTGTTTTTT.

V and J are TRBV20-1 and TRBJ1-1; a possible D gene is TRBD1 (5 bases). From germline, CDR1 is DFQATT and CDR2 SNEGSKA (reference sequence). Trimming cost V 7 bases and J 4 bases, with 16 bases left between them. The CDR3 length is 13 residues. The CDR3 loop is CSGWGGYVTEAFF. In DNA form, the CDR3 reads TGCAGTGGCTGGGGGGGGTATGTCACTGAAGCTTTCTTT.

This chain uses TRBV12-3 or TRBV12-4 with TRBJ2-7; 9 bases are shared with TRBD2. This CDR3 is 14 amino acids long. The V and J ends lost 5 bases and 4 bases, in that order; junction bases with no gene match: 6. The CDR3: CASSPSGITYEQYF. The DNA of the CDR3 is TGTGCCAGCAGTCCTAGCGGGATTACTTACGAGCAGTACTTC.

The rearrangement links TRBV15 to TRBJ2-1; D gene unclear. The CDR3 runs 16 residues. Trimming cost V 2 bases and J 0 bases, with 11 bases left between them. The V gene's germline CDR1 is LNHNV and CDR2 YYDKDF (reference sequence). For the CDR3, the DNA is TGTGCCACCAGCAGATGGCTGGGCAGCTCCTACAATGAGCAGTTCTTC. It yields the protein CATSRWLGSSYNEQFF. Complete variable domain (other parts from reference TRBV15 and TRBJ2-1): DAMVIQNPRYQVTQFGKPVTLSCSQTLNHNVMYWYQQKSSQAPKLLFHYYDKDFNNEADTPDNFQSRRPNTSFCFLDIRSPGLGDTAMYLCATSRWLGSSYNEQFFGPGTRLTVL.